Below are 16 T cell receptor beta chains sequenced from a single sample in a study of identical twins. Each CDR3 protein gets one entry after TCRdb re-called the 5' RACE reads with MiXCR. Among a few hundred thousand distinct CDR3 sequences listed, 9.6% were seen once. This sample was shared with a second study, whose subject was yellow fever vaccine responses in identical twins.

The specimen sequenced was PBMCs. The receptors stem from a woman between 18 and 30 years old in good health.

This clonotype turned up a few times. The J gene is TRBJ2-3, the V gene TRBV7-3; D is uncertain. The CDR3 extends over 15 amino acids. Between the trimmed V and J ends, which lost 4 bases and 2 bases, there was a span of 13 bases. CDR1 and CDR2 (germline): SGHTA, FQGTGA. The CDR3: CASSSLGFSTDTQYF. The CDR3 DNA is TGTGCCAGCAGCTCCCTCGGATTTTCCACAGATACGCAGTATTTT.

This clonotype has just a few counts. The chain links TRBV7-3 to TRBJ2-1; tentatively, D is TRBD2 (7 bases). This CDR3 is built from 15 residues. Deletions cut 5 bases from V and 6 bases from J, with 17 bases between. Germline V gene lookup returns CDR1 SGHTA and CDR2 FQGTGA. The chain's CDR3 is CASSPRLAGANEQFF. CDR3 nucleotide sequence: TGTGCCAGCAGCCCCCGTCTTGCGGGGGCCAATGAGCAGTTCTTC.

The chain employs TRBV12-3 or TRBV12-4 and TRBJ2-7; D tentatively reads TRBD1 or TRBD2 (5 bases each). V lost 5 bases and J 2 bases, leaving 13 bases between the germline ends. The CDR3 consists of 14 residues. DNA of the CDR3: TGTGCCAGCAGTCCGAGGGGCGTTACCTACGAGCAGTACTTC. Amino acids: CASSPRGVTYEQYF.

V gene TRBV7-9 combines with J gene TRBJ1-5; the match to TRBD1 covers 7 bases. V was clipped by 8 bases and J by 5 bases; unmatched bases: 9. The CDR3 length is 14 residues. Per the germline V gene, CDR1 is SEHNR and CDR2 is FQNEAQ (reference sequence). CDR3 nucleotide sequence: TGTGCCAGCCGAGGGGGCGGGAGAGATCAGCCCCAGCATTTT. Translated: CASRGGGRDQPQHF.

The chain employs TRBV6-2 or TRBV6-3 and TRBJ2-7; D is unclear. Germline V CDR1 and CDR2: MNHEY, SVGEGT. V shed 5 bases and J shed 0 bases, with 14 bases lying between them. The CDR3 is made up of 15 amino acids. CDR3 coding DNA: TGTGCCAGCAGTCCCCAGGACGGCTTCTCCTACGAGCAGTACTTC. Amino acids: CASSPQDGFSYEQYF.

This clonotype appeared many times. The chain recombines TRBV5-1 with TRBJ2-3, with 7 bases identical to TRBD2. This CDR3 region has 15 residues. Germline V CDR1 and CDR2: SGHRS, YFSETQ. V was pared by 2 bases and J by 0 bases, with 3 bases of the junction left unmatched. In DNA, the CDR3 is TGCGCCAGCAGCTTTTCGCGGGGGAGCACAGATACGCAGTATTTT. This sequence encodes CASSFSRGSTDTQYF.

At least ten counts were recorded for this clonotype. The junction does not match germline at one end; this may be a read error. This sequence joins TRBV3-1 and TRBJ2-1, with 7 bases lining up with TRBD2. The CDR3 has 14 residues. Germline V gives CDR1 LGHDT, CDR2 YNNKEL (reference sequence). The CDR3 is CASSQAGPNNEQFF. As DNA, the CDR3 is TGTGCCAGCAGTCAAGCGGGGCCTAACAATGAGCAGTTCTTC.

This clonotype has more than one count but fewer than ten. The rearrangement uses TRBV12-3 or TRBV12-4 and TRBJ2-7; 7 nucleotides align to TRBD1. CDR3 size: 13 residues. V shed 8 bases and J 0 bases; nucleotides not matched to a gene: 4. In DNA, the CDR3 is TGTGCCAGCGGGGACAGCAACTCCTACGAGCAGTACTTC. This codes for CASGDSNSYEQYF.

Here the CDR3 DNA reads TGCAGTGCTAGAGTAGGACAGTTCGTCTACTTC. The encoded protein is CSARVGQFVYF. This chain joins TRBV20-1 and TRBJ2-7, with D tentatively TRBD1 (6 bases). The CDR3 loop spans 11 amino acids. V gave up 1 base and J gave up 13 bases, with 14 bases separating them. CDR1 is DFQATT and CDR2 is SNEGSKA in the germline V gene (reference sequence).

V and J are TRBV15 and TRBJ2-7, with 12 bases aligning to TRBD2. This CDR3 contains 23 residues. V gave up 0 bases and J gave up 0 bases; unmatched junction bases: 21. Germline V CDR1 and CDR2: LNHNV, YYDKDF (reference sequence). CDR3 nucleotide sequence: TGTGCCACCAGCAGAGAGGGTACGCAGATGGTGAAAGAGACTAGCGGGAGCTCCTACGAGCAGTACTTC. Its translation: CATSREGTQMVKETSGSSYEQYF.

This clonotype was observed many times. This chain connects TRBV24-1 to TRBJ2-3; 12 bases are shared with TRBD2. V gave up 0 bases and J gave up 4 bases; unmatched junction bases: 4. The CDR3 has 17 amino acids. CDR1 and CDR2 (germline): KGHDR, SFDVKD. CDR3: CATSDLSSGGASDTQYF. The CDR3 coding sequence is TGTGCCACCAGTGATTTGTCTAGCGGGGGGGCATCAGATACGCAGTATTTT.

This clonotype was found a few times. This chain joins TRBV19 and TRBJ2-6, with D hard to call. V lost 7 bases and J lost 0, with 10 bases in between. The germline gives CDR1 LNHDA, CDR2 SQIVND (reference sequence). CDR3 length equals 15 residues. DNA for the CDR3: TGTGCCAGTAAGGGCAGCCACTCTGGGGCCAACGTCCTGACTTTC. It yields the protein CASKGSHSGANVLTF.

There are many counts of this clonotype. The chain links TRBV4-3 to TRBJ2-3; tentatively, D is TRBD1 or TRBD2 (5 bases each). The CDR3 is 15 residues long. Trimming stripped 0 bases from V and 2 bases from J, with 9 bases between. The germline V gene encodes CDR1 LGHNA and CDR2 YSLEER. For the CDR3, the DNA is TGCGCCAGCAGCCAAGACGGGACCTACACAGATACGCAGTATTTT. The encoded protein is CASSQDGTYTDTQYF.

There are many counts of this clonotype. This chain uses TRBV7-8 with TRBJ2-5; 9 nucleotides line up with TRBD1. J gave up 4 bases and V 8 bases, and 8 bases lay outside the gene matches. CDR3 length: 14 residues. Germline V gene data show CDR1 as SGHVS and CDR2 as FQNEAQ. DNA of the CDR3: TGTGCCAGCTCCCCGGGACAGGGAACAGAGACCCAGTACTTC. Amino acids: CASSPGQGTETQYF.

This clonotype has more than one count but fewer than ten. The V and J genes are TRBV6-1 and TRBJ2-7, with D unresolved. V lost 7 bases and J 0 bases, leaving 13 bases between the germline ends. CDR1 is MNHNS and CDR2 is SASEGT in the germline V gene. The CDR3 sequence is 14 residues long. CDR3 residues: CASTQASGSYEQYF. CDR3 sequence (DNA): TGTGCCAGCACCCAGGCGTCGGGCTCCTACGAGCAGTACTTC.

This clonotype has at least ten counts. The rearrangement joins TRBV9 to TRBJ2-7; a possible D gene is TRBD2 (7 bases). Trimming took off 0 bases at V and 7 bases at J, with 20 bases between the two ends. CDR1 is SGDLS, CDR2 YYNGEE, per germline. The CDR3 runs 16 residues. CDR3 loop: CASSVVAGAALREQYF. As DNA, the CDR3 is TGTGCCAGCAGCGTAGTCGCGGGGGCGGCCCTACGGGAGCAGTACTTC.